A selection of T cell receptor beta chains follows, all from one sample in a study of T cells in tuberculosis. Using immunoSEQ multiplex PCR, the repertoire was profiled, and TCRdb retains in-frame clones only, with some absent. Of around 38,000 clones listed, about 93% were seen once; the top ten hold roughly 6.4%. Material: PBMCs. The receptors shown here come from a donor aged 10 to 29 with latent tuberculosis or without tuberculosis infection. Both conserved end residues are part of each CDR3. A D gene is named only where the DNA matches it firmly. Expanded clones get a size class; other rows say once, few or many, or leave the size out.

V: TRBV5-5; J: TRBJ2-7; D: -; size: -; DNA: TGTGCCAGCAGCTTGGCGGGGAGCTCCTACGAGCAGTACTTC; CDR3: CASSLAGSSYEQYF
V: TRBV19; J: TRBJ1-1; D: TRBD1; size: -; DNA: TGTGCCAGTAGTACCCCCCGGGGACAGGGGATCGCTGAAGCTTTCTTT; CDR3: CASSTPRGQGIAEAFF
V: TRBV6-5; J: TRBJ1-5; D: TRBD1; size: -; DNA: TGTGCCAGCAGTTACGCCGGGACAGGGAATCAGCCCCAGCATTTT; CDR3: CASSYAGTGNQPQHF
V: TRBV6-1; J: TRBJ2-1; D: TRBD2; size: -; DNA: TGTGCCAGCAGTGAACGTACTAGCGGGGTGTACAATGAGCAGTTCTTC; CDR3: CASSERTSGVYNEQFF
V: TRBV9; J: TRBJ2-3; D: TRBD2; size: once; DNA: TGTGCCAGCAGCGTGGCGGGGGGGCCCACAGATACGCAGTATTTT; CDR3: CASSVAGGPTDTQYF
V: TRBV29-1; J: TRBJ2-7; D: -; size: -; DNA: TGCAGCGTTGAAGATACGACTGGCAGGGACTCCTACGAGCAGTACTTC; CDR3: CSVEDTTGRDSYEQYF
V: TRBV5-1; J: TRBJ2-7; D: TRBD1; size: -; DNA: TGCGCCAGCAGCTCCTTTTTACAGGGGGGAGAGCAGTACTTC; CDR3: CASSSFLQGGEQYF
V: TRBV27; J: TRBJ1-5; D: TRBD1; size: -; DNA: TGTGCCAGCAGCGATCAACAGGGGGTACAGCCCCAGCATTTT; CDR3: CASSDQQGVQPQHF
V: TRBV6-1; J: TRBJ1-1; D: -; size: -; DNA: TGTGCCAGCAGTGAAGCGCCGGCCGGGAGCACTGAAGCTTTCTTT; CDR3: CASSEAPAGSTEAFF
V: TRBV19; J: TRBJ1-4; D: TRBD1; size: -; DNA: TGTGCCAGTAGATCCAGGGGGGAGAGTGAAAAACTGTTTTTT; CDR3: CASRSRGESEKLFF
V: TRBV7-8; J: TRBJ1-1; D: TRBD1; size: -; DNA: TGTGCCAGCAGCTTTGGGACAGGAGTGAACACTGAAGCTTTCTTT; CDR3: CASSFGTGVNTEAFF
V: TRBV6-5; J: TRBJ1-1; D: -; size: -; DNA: TGTGCCAGCAGTTATGACAGGCAAAACACTGAAGCTTTCTTT; CDR3: CASSYDRQNTEAFF
V: TRBV4-3; J: TRBJ1-5; D: TRBD1; size: once; DNA: TGCGCCAGCAGCCAAGGGGAAGGGGGCAGGTATAGCAATCAGCCCCAGCATTTT; CDR3: CASSQGEGGRYSNQPQHF
V: TRBV5-1; J: TRBJ1-2; D: TRBD1; size: -; DNA: TGCGCCAGCAGCTCGGGACAGCTCCATAACTATGGCTACACCTTC; CDR3: CASSSGQLHNYGYTF
V: TRBV6-1; J: TRBJ1-2; D: -; size: -; DNA: TGTGCCTGCGGTCGAGGATCTACTAACTATGGCTACACCTTC; CDR3: CACGRGSTNYGYTF
V: TRBV4-3; J: TRBJ1-1; D: -; size: -; DNA: TGCGCCAGCAGCCAAAGTGTCCGGGACTTGCACACTGAAGCTTTCTTT; CDR3: CASSQSVRDLHTEAFF
V: TRBV7-6; J: TRBJ1-4; D: -; size: -; DNA: TGTGCCAGCAGCTTATACTCCGAGGCAAAACTGTTTTTT; CDR3: CASSLYSEAKLFF
V: TRBV7-2; J: TRBJ1-3; D: -; size: -; DNA: TGTGCCAGCAGCTTAGCAGGGCAGGGCTCTGGAAACACCATATATTTT; CDR3: CASSLAGQGSGNTIYF
V: TRBV19; J: TRBJ1-2; D: -; size: -; DNA: TGTGCCAGTAGTCAGGGGTATGGCTACACCTTC; CDR3: CASSQGYGYTF
V: TRBV19; J: TRBJ1-5; D: -; size: -; DNA: TGTGCCAGTAGTATTCGTAGGGGGAATCAGCCCCAGCATTTT; CDR3: CASSIRRGNQPQHF
V: TRBV6-5; J: TRBJ1-4; D: -; size: -; DNA: TGTGCCAGCAGTATCAAGCAGGGAAGGGAAAAACTGTTTTTT; CDR3: CASSIKQGREKLFF
V: TRBV27; J: TRBJ2-3; D: TRBD2; size: -; DNA: TGTGCCAGCAGTTTACAAGCGGGGCCCGACACAGATACGCAGTATTTT; CDR3: CASSLQAGPDTDTQYF
V: TRBV29-1; J: TRBJ1-1; D: -; size: once; DNA: TGCAGCGTGACAAGGACAGTTCCTATGAACACTGAAGCTTTCTTT; CDR3: CSVTRTVPMNTEAFF
V: TRBV19; J: TRBJ1-6; D: -; size: few; DNA: TGTGCCAGTAGTATAGCTCACAGACGGAATTCACCCCTCCACTTT; CDR3: CASSIAHRRNSPLHF
V: TRBV5-6; J: TRBJ1-5; D: -; size: -; DNA: TGTGCCAGCAGCACCGGGACAAGCAATCAGCCCCAGCATTTT; CDR3: CASSTGTSNQPQHF
V: TRBV7-2; J: TRBJ2-7; D: -; size: -; DNA: TGTGCCAGCAGCTTATACGGGAATAACTACGAGCAGTACTTC; CDR3: CASSLYGNNYEQYF
V: TRBV4-1; J: TRBJ2-2; D: TRBD1; size: -; DNA: TGCGCCAGCAGCATCGGGACAGGGGCCGGGGAGCTGTTTTTT; CDR3: CASSIGTGAGELFF
V: TRBV9; J: TRBJ2-3; D: TRBD2; size: -; DNA: TGTGCCAGCAGCGTAAGCGGGGGCGGAGATACGCAGTATTTT; CDR3: CASSVSGGGDTQYF
V: TRBV29-1; J: TRBJ1-2; D: -; size: -; DNA: TGCAGCGGTGAAGACAGTACTAGGGGCTACACCTTC; CDR3: CSGEDSTRGYTF
V: TRBV7-2; J: TRBJ2-7; D: -; size: once; DNA: TGTGCCAGCAGCCGTGTGGAGGGCTACGAGCAGTACTTC; CDR3: CASSRVEGYEQYF
V: TRBV27; J: TRBJ1-2; D: TRBD1; size: -; DNA: TGTGCCAGCAGTAGACAGGGGGGGTTCAACTATGGCTACACCTTC; CDR3: CASSRQGGFNYGYTF
V: TRBV7-3; J: TRBJ2-1; D: TRBD2; size: few; DNA: TGTGCCAGCAGCTTAACGCGCGGGAGGGAGCAGTTCTTC; CDR3: CASSLTRGREQFF
V: TRBV6-1; J: TRBJ2-7; D: -; size: -; DNA: TGTGCCAGCATTCCGGGTAGTGGCGAGCAGTACTTC; CDR3: CASIPGSGEQYF
V: TRBV4-3; J: TRBJ2-3; D: TRBD2; size: -; DNA: TGCGCCAGCAGCCAAGAGGCGGGGGGACACACAGATACGCAGTATTTT; CDR3: CASSQEAGGHTDTQYF
V: TRBV5-8; J: TRBJ1-5; D: -; size: -; DNA: TGTGCCAGCAGCTGGCCCGACGGGGGGCGCTTTCGACAGCCCCAGCATTTT; CDR3: CASSWPDGGRFRQPQHF
V: TRBV7-3; J: TRBJ2-7; D: -; size: -; DNA: TGTGCCAGCAGCCATTTGACAGGATACGAGCAGTACTTC; CDR3: CASSHLTGYEQYF
V: TRBV19; J: TRBJ1-2; D: -; size: -; DNA: TGTGCCAGTAGTATTAGCCGACAGTCGTATGGCTACACCTTC; CDR3: CASSISRQSYGYTF
V: TRBV5-1; J: TRBJ2-1; D: -; size: -; DNA: TGCGCCAGCAGCTTGATGGGGGCCTCCTACAATGAGCAGTTCTTC; CDR3: CASSLMGASYNEQFF
V: TRBV25-1; J: TRBJ2-7; D: -; size: once; DNA: TGTGCCAGCAGTAACCCCGGGACAATCGGCGACGAGCAGTACTTC; CDR3: CASSNPGTIGDEQYF
V: TRBV6-5; J: TRBJ1-1; D: TRBD1; size: once; DNA: TGTGCCAGCAGTTACTCGGACAGGGAGGGGGCTGAAGCTTTCTTT; CDR3: CASSYSDREGAEAFF
V: TRBV7-2; J: TRBJ1-5; D: -; size: -; DNA: TGTGCCAGCAGCGCGAATCGGGAGCCCCAGCATTTT; CDR3: CASSANREPQHF
V: TRBV6-5; J: TRBJ2-7; D: -; size: once; DNA: TGTGCCAGCAGTTACTCCAGGGCCTCCTACGAGCAGTACTTC; CDR3: CASSYSRASYEQYF